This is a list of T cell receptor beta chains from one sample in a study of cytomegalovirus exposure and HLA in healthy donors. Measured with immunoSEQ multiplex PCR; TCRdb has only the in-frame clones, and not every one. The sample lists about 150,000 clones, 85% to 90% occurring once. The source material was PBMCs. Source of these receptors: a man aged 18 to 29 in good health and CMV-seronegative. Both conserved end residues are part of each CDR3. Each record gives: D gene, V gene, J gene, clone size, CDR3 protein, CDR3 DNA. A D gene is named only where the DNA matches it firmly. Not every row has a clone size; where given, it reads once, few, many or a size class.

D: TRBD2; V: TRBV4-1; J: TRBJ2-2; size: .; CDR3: CASSQGKTSGPGELFF; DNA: TGCGCCAGCAGCCAAGGGAAGACTAGCGGTCCCGGGGAGCTGTTTTTT
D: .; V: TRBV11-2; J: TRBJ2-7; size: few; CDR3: CASSLGGQRIAYEQYF; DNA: TGTGCCAGCAGCTTAGGAGGGCAGCGCATCGCCTACGAGCAGTACTTC
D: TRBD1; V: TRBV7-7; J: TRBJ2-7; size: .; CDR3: CASSRDRGYEQYF; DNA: TGTGCTAGCAGCCGGGACAGGGGGTACGAGCAGTACTTC
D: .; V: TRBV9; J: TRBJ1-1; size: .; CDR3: CASSVSGYRTEAFF; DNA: TGTGCCAGCAGTGTTTCAGGGTATCGCACTGAAGCTTTCTTT
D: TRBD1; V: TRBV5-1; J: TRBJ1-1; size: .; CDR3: CASSFGQGLTEAFF; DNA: TGCGCCAGCAGCTTCGGACAGGGACTGACTGAAGCTTTCTTT
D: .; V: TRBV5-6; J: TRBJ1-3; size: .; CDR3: CASSFSGQAGNTIYF; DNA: TGTGCCAGCAGCTTCTCTGGGCAGGCTGGAAACACCATATATTTT
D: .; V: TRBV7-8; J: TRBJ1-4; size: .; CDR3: CASRNEGRTNEKLFF; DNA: TGTGCCAGCAGAAACGAGGGAAGAACTAATGAAAAACTGTTTTTT
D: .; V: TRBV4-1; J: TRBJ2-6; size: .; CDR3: CASSHPPQGTGGANVLTF; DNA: TGCGCCAGCAGCCATCCCCCCCAGGGCACCGGTGGGGCCAACGTCCTGACTTTC
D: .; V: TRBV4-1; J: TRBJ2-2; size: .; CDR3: CASGQLNTGELFF; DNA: TGCGCCAGCGGGCAGCTGAACACCGGGGAGCTGTTTTTT
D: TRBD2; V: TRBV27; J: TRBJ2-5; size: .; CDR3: CASSRTRGEETQYF; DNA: TGTGCCAGCAGTCGTACGCGGGGGGAAGAGACCCAGTACTTC
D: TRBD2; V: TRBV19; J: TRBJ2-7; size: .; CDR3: CASSINPSGTSYEQYF; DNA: TGTGCCAGTAGTATCAATCCTAGCGGGACCTCCTACGAGCAGTACTTC
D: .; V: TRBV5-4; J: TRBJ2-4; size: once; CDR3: CASSLNSNIQYF; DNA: TGTGCCAGCAGCTTGAACAGTAACATTCAGTACTTC
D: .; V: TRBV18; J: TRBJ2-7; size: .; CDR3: CASSLTRTGSYEQYF; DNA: TGTGCCAGCTCTCTCACCAGGACTGGATCCTACGAGCAGTACTTC
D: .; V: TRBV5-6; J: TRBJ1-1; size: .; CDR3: CASSLGLPGAEAFF; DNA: TGTGCCAGCAGCTTGGGACTCCCTGGCGCTGAAGCTTTCTTT
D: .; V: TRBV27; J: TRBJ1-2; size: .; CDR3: CASSPIPPGVYGYTF; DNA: TGTGCCAGCAGTCCCATACCCCCAGGCGTCTATGGCTACACCTTC
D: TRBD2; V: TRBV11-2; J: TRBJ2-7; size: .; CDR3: CASSPLAGGGAYEQYF; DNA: TGTGCCAGCAGCCCCTTAGCGGGAGGGGGGGCTTACGAGCAGTACTTC
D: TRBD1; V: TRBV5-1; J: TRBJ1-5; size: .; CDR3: CASSLTGDSNQPQHF; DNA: TGCGCCAGCAGCCTTACAGGGGATAGCAATCAGCCCCAGCATTTT
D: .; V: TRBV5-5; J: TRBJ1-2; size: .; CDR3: CASSREGSIPGYTF; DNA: TGTGCCAGCAGTCGGGAGGGGTCAATTCCTGGCTACACCTTC
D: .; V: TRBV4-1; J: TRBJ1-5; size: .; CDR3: CASSQDFGGMSNQPQHF; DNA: TGCGCCAGCAGCCAAGATTTCGGAGGGATGAGCAATCAGCCCCAGCATTTT
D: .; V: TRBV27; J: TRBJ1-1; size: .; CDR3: CASSWAGGNTEAFF; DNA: TGTGCCAGCAGTTGGGCGGGGGGGAACACTGAAGCTTTCTTT
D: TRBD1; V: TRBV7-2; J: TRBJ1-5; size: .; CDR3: CASSPPGQPYQPQHF; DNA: TGTGCCAGCAGCCCACCGGGACAGCCATATCAGCCCCAGCATTTT
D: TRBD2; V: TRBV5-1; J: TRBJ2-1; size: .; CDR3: CASSLFSGISYNEQFF; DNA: TGCGCCAGCAGCCTTTTTAGCGGGATCTCCTACAATGAGCAGTTCTTC
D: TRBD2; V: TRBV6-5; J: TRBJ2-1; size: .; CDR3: CASSFSAGRYYNEQFF; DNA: TGTGCCAGCAGTTTTTCAGCGGGGCGTTACTACAATGAGCAGTTCTTC
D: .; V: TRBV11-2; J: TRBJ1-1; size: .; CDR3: CASSLDPSTEAFF; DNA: TGTGCCAGCAGCTTAGATCCCAGCACTGAAGCTTTCTTT
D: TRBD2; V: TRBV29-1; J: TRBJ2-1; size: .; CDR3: CSVGTISGSSYNEQFF; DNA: TGCAGCGTCGGGACTATTAGCGGCAGCTCCTACAATGAGCAGTTCTTC
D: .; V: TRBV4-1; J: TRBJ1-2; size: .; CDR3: CASSPPGLVYGYTF; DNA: TGCGCCAGCAGCCCTCCAGGGCTAGTCTATGGCTACACCTTC
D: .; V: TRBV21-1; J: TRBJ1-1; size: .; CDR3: CASLKSTEAFF; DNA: TGTGCCAGCCTCAAGAGCACTGAAGCTTTCTTT
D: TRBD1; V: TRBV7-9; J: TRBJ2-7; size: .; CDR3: CASSVGPTDRGSYEQYF; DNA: TGTGCCAGCAGCGTAGGACCCACCGACAGGGGTTCCTACGAGCAGTACTTC
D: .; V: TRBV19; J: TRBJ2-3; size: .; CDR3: CASSLGAGKTDTQYF; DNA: TGTGCCAGTAGCTTGGGCGCAGGGAAAACAGATACGCAGTATTTT
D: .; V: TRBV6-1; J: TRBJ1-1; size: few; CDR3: CASSEDTLNTEAFF; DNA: TGTGCCAGCAGTGAGGACACGTTGAACACTGAAGCTTTCTTT
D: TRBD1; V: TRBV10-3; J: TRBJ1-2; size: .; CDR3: CAISESGRDSRAGGYTF; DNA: TGTGCCATCAGTGAGTCGGGTAGGGACAGTAGGGCCGGTGGCTACACCTTC
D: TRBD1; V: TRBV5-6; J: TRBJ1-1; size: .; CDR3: CASSLSAGGLFTEAFF; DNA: TGTGCCAGCAGCTTGTCGGCAGGGGGCTTGTTCACTGAAGCTTTCTTT
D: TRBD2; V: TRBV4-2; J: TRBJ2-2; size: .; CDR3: CASSQEALAGVPGELFF; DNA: TGTGCCAGCAGCCAAGAAGCACTAGCGGGAGTCCCCGGGGAGCTGTTTTTT
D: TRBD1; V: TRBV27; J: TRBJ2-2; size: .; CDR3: CASSFHRGITGELFF; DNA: TGTGCCAGCAGTTTTCACAGGGGGATCACCGGGGAGCTGTTTTTT
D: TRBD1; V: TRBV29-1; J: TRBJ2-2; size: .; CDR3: CSGQGQRTGELFF; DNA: TGCAGCGGTCAGGGACAGAGGACCGGGGAGCTGTTTTTT
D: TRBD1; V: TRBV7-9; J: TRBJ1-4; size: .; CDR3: CASSLGDRDNEKLFF; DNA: TGTGCCAGCAGCTTAGGGGACAGGGATAATGAAAAACTGTTTTTT
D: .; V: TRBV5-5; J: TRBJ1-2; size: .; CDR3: CASSLEVTTGPGNYGYTF; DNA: TGTGCCAGCAGCTTGGAGGTTACAACAGGGCCGGGGAACTATGGCTACACCTTC
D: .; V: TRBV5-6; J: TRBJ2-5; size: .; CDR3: CASSRTPEYLQETQYF; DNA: TGTGCCAGCAGCCGGACTCCGGAGTACCTCCAAGAGACCCAGTACTTC
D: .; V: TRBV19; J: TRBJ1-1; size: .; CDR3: CASHGESTEAFF; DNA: TGTGCCAGCCACGGGGAGAGCACTGAAGCTTTCTTT
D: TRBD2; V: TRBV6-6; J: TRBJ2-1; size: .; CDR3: CARAGECEQFF; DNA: TGTGCCAGGGCGGGAGAATGCGAGCAGTTCTTC
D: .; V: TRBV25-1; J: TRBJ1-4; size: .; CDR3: CASSDPRTFGEKLFF; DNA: TGTGCCAGCAGTGACCCAAGGACATTCGGTGAAAAACTGTTTTTT
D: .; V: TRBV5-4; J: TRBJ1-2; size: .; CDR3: CASSLQGIQYGYTF; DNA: TGTGCCAGCAGCTTGCAGGGTATTCAATATGGCTACACCTTC
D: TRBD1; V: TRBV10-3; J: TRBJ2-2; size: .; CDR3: CAISETGQDTGELFF; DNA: TGTGCCATCAGTGAAACGGGACAGGACACCGGGGAGCTGTTTTTT
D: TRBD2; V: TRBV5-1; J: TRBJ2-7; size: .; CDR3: CASSLAGGPYEQYF; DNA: TGCGCCAGCAGCTTGGCGGGAGGGCCCTACGAGCAGTACTTC
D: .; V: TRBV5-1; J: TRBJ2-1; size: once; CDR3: CASSLVGGTRREQFF; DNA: TGCGCCAGCAGCTTGGTAGGCGGGACCCGAAGGGAGCAGTTCTTC
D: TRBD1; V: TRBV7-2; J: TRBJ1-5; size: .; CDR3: CASSSRQGLDQPQHF; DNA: TGTGCCAGCAGCTCCAGACAGGGTTTGGATCAGCCCCAGCATTTT
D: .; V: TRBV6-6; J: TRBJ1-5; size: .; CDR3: CASRGEGYSNQPQHF; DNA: TGTGCCAGCAGGGGTGAGGGATATAGCAATCAGCCCCAGCATTTT
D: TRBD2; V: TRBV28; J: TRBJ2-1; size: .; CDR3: CASSGTSGYTPYNEQFF; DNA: TGTGCCAGCTCGGGGACTAGCGGTTATACTCCCTACAATGAGCAGTTCTTC
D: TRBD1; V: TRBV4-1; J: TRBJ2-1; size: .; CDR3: CASSHAGGNEQFF; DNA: TGCGCCAGCAGCCATGCAGGGGGCAATGAGCAGTTCTTC
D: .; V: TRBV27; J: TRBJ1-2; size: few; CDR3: CASRPPGTPYGYTF; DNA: TGTGCCAGCAGGCCCCCCGGGACACCGTATGGCTACACCTTC
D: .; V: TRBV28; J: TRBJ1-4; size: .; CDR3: CASSFPRVGTTNEKLFF; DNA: TGTGCCAGCAGTTTCCCCCGAGTAGGGACTACTAATGAAAAACTGTTTTTT
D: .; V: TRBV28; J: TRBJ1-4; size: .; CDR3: CASSPGFREKLFF; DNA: TGTGCCAGCAGTCCGGGGTTTAGGGAAAAACTGTTTTTT
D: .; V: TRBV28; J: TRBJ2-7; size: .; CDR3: CASRGQGRPSANHEQYF; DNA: TGTGCCAGCAGGGGCCAGGGGCGCCCATCCGCGAACCACGAGCAGTACTTC